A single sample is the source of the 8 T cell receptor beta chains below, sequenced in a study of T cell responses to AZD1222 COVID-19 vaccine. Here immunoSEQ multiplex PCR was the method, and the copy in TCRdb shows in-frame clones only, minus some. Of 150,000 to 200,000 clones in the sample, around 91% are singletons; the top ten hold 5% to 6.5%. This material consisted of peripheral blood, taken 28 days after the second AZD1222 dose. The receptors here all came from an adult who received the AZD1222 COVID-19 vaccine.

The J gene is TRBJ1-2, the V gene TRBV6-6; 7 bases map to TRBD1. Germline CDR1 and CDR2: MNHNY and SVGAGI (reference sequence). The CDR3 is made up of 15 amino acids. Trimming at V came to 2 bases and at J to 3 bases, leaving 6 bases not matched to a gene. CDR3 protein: CASSYPEGADYGYTF. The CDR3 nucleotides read TGTGCCAGCAGTTACCCTGAGGGGGCTGACTATGGCTACACCTTC.

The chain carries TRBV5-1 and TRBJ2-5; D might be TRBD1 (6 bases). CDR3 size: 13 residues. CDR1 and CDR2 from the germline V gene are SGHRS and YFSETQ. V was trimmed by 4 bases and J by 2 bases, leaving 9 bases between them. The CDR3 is CASSRDIQETQYF. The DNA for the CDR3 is TGCGCCAGCAGCCGGGACATTCAAGAGACCCAGTACTTC.

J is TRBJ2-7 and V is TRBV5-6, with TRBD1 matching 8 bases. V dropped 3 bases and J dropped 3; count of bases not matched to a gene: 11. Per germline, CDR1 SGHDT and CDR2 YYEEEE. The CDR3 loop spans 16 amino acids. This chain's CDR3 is CASSSWDRSVIYEQYF. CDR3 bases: TGTGCCAGCAGCTCGTGGGACAGGTCTGTTATCTACGAGCAGTACTTC. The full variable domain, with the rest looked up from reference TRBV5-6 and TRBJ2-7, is DAGVTQSPTHLIKTRGQQVTLRCSPKSGHDTVSWYQQALGQGPQFIFQYYEEEERQRGNFPDRFSGHQFPNYSSELNVNALLLGDSALYLCASSSWDRSVIYEQYFGPGTRLTVT.

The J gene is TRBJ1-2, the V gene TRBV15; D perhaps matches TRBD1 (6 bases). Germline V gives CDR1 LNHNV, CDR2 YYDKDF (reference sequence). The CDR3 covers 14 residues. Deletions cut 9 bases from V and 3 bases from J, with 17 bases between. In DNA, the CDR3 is TGTGCCACGGGAAACAGGGTGGAGGACTATGGCTACACCTTC. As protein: CATGNRVEDYGYTF.

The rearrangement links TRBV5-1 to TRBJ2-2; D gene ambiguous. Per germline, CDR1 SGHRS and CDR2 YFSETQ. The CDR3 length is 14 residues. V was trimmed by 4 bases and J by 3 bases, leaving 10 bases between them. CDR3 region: CASSLNRDTGELFF. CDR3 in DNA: TGCGCCAGCAGCCTCAACAGAGACACCGGGGAGCTGTTTTTT.

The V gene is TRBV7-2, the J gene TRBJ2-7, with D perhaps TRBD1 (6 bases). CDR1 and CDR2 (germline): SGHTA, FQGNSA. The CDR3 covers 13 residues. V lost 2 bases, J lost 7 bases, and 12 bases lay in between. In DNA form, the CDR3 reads TGTGCCAGCAGCTTACAACAGGGTGGTGAGCAGTACTTC. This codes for CASSLQQGGEQYF.

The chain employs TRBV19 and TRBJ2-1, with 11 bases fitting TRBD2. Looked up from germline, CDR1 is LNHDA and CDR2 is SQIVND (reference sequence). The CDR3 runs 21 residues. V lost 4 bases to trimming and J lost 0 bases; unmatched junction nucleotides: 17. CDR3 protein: CASSTRAYLAGGRSSYNEQFF. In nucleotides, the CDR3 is TGTGCCAGTAGTACAAGGGCCTATCTAGCGGGAGGCCGCAGCTCCTACAATGAGCAGTTCTTC.

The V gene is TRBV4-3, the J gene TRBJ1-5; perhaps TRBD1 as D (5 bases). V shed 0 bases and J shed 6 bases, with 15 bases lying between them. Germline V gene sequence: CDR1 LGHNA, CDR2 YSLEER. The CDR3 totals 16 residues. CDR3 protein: CASSQEARMGTQPQHF. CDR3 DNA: TGCGCCAGCAGCCAAGAGGCTAGAATGGGGACTCAGCCCCAGCATTTT.